Sequencing of this TCR beta chain was carried out in a study of blood T cell repertoires in COVID-19. For the study at large: COVID-19 samples collected from the United States, Italy and Spain covered acute and convalescent phases. T cells, B-cell-depleted T cells, or PBMCs provided the cDNA or gDNA that served as material.

V lost 1 base to trimming and J lost 5 bases, with 9 bases between them. CDR1 is LGHNA and CDR2 is YSLEER in the germline V gene. The CDR3 consists of 13 residues. Original methodology: Scientists estimated how many nucleated cells there were by amplifying reference gene primers. Generated by immunoSEQ multiplex PCR, the TCRdb table keeps only in-frame clones and is missing some. V and J calls and clone size are given by that table; D and trimming were obtained from the DNA. The repertoire consists of about 150,000 clones, with 86% occurring once and the leading ten covering less than 3.5%. The chain recombines TRBV4-3 with TRBJ2-7; D uncertain. This TCR was recovered from a man in his 70s with acute or convalescent COVID-19. Sequencing input: peripheral blood. CDR3 residues: CASSQAPGDEQYF. The DNA for the CDR3 is TGCGCCAGCAGCCAAGCCCCCGGTGACGAGCAGTACTTC.